This T cell receptor beta chain was captured by sequencing in a study of cytomegalovirus exposure and HLA in healthy donors. Study-level points and caveats: What was likely a sequencing artifact was a cluster of highly shared sequence variants.

A word on this clone: What it binds is not known.

The CDR3 is 16 residues long. J lost 3 bases, V lost 2 bases, and 3 bases had no gene match. Per the germline V gene, CDR1 is MNHNY and CDR2 is SVGAGI (reference sequence). The PCR was carried out with 60 Vbeta primers and 13 Jbeta primers. Some clones are missing from TCRdb's copy, which holds only in-frame ones; the method was immunoSEQ multiplex PCR. This sample has about 110,000 clones, with 69% found just once. The rearrangement uses TRBV6-6 and TRBJ1-5; TRBD1 agrees at 11 bases. The sequenced material came from PBMCs. The clonotype was recovered from a woman aged 65 to 85 in good health and CMV-seropositive. CDR3 DNA: TGTGCCAGCAGTTACGGGGACAGGGGGTTCAATCAGCCCCAGCATTTT. Protein: CASSYGDRGFNQPQHF.